Listed here is a single TCR beta chain. Looked up from germline, CDR1 is SGHDT and CDR2 is YYEEEE. The CDR3 is made up of 15 amino acids. V lost 1 base, J lost 6 bases, and 6 bases stayed unmatched. Sequenced by immunoSEQ multiplex PCR; TCRdb stores in-frame clones only, minus some. The table has about 200,000 clones, about nine tenths seen once; the top ten hold around 1.5%. These data belong to a study of blood T cell repertoires in COVID-19. Looking at the study overall: From T cells, B-cell-depleted T cells, or PBMCs came the material, which was cDNA or gDNA.

The chain joins TRBV5-6 to TRBJ2-2; 7 nucleotides align to TRBD2. The receptor comes from a man between 18 and 29 years old with active or convalescent COVID-19. Sequenced sample: peripheral blood. The CDR3 sequence: CASSLRNAGAGELFF. The CDR3 DNA reads as TGTGCCAGCAGCTTGAGAAACGCGGGGGCCGGGGAGCTGTTTTTT.